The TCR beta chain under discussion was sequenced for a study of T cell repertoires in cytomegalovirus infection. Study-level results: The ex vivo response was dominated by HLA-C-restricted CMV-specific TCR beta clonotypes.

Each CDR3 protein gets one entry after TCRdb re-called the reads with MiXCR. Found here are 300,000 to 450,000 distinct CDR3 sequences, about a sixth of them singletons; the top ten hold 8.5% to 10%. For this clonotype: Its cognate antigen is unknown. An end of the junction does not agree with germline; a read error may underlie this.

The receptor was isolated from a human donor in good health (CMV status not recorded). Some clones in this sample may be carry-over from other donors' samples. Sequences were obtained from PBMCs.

The CDR3 DNA follows: TGTGCCAGCAGCTTAGGCTTAGGGGTGTTCTACGATGAGCAGTTCTTC. Translating gives CASSLGLGVFYDEQFF. This chain joins TRBV11-2 and TRBJ2-1; D might be TRBD1 (5 bases). The CDR3 totals 16 residues. The germline CDR1 and CDR2 sequences are SGHAT and FQNNGV.